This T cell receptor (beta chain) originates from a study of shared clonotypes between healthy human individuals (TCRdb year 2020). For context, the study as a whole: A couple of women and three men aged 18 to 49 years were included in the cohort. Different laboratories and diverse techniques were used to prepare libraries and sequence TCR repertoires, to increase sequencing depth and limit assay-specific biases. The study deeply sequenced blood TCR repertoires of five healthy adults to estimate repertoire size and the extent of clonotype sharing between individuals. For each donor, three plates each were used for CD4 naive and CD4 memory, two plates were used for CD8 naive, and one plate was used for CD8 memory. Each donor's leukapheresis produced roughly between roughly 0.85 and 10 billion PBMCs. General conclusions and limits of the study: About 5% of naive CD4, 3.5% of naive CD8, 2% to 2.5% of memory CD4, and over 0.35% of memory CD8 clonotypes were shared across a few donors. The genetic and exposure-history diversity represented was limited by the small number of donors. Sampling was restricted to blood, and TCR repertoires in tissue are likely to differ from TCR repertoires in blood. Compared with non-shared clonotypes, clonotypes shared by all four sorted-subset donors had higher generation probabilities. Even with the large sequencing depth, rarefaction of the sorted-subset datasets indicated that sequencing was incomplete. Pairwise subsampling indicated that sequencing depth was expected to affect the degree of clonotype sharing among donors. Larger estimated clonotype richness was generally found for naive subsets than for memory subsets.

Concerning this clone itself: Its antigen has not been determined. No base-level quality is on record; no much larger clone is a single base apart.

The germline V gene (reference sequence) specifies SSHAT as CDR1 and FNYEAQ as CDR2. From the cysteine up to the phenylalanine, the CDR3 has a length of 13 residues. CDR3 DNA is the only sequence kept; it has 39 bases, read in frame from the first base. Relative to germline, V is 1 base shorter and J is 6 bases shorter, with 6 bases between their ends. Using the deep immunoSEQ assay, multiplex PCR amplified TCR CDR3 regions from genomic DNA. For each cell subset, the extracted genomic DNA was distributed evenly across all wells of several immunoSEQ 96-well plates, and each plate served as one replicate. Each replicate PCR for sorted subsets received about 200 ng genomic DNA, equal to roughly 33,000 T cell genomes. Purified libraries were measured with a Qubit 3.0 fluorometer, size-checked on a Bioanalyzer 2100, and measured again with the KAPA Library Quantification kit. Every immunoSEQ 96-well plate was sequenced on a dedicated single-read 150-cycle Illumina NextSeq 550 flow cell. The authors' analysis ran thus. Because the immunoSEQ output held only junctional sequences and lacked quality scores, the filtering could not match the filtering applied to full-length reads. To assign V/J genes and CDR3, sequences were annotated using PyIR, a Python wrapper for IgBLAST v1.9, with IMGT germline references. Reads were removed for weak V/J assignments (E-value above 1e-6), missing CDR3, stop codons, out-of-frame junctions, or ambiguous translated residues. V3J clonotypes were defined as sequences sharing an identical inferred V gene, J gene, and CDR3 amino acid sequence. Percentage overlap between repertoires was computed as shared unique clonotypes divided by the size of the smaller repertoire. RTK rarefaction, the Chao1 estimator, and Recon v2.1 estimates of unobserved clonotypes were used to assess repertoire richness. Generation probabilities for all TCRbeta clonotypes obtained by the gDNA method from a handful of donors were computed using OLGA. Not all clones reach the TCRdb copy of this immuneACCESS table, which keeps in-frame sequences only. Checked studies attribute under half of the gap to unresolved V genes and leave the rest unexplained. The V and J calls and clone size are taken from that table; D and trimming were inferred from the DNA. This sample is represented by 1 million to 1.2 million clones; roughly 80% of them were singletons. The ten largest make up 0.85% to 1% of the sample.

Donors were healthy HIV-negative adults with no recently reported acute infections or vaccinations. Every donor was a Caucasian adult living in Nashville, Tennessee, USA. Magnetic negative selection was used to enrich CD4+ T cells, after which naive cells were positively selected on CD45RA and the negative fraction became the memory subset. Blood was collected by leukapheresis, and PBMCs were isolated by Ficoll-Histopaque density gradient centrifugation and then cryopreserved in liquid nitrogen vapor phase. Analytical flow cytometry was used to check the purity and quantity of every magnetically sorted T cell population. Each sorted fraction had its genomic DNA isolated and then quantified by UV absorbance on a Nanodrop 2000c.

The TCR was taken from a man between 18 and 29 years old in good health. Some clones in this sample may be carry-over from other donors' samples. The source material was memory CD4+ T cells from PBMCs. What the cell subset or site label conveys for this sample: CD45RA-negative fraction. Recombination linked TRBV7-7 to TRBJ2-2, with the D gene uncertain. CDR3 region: CASSLGPSGELFF. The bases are TGTGCCAGCAGCTTAGGGCCCTCCGGGGAGCTGTTTTTT.